A single sample gave rise to the 24 T cell receptor beta chains below, sequenced in a study of OX40 agonist ivuxolimab in advanced cancers. The method was immunoSEQ multiplex PCR; TCRdb's version includes in-frame clones alone and lacks a portion of them. The sample lists around 94,000 clones, around 90% seen once, with about 3.4% in the top ten. Sequences were derived from CD4+ or CD8+ T cells sorted from blood, sampled in a trial of the OX40 agonist ivuxolimab. These receptors all come from an adult with an advanced solid tumor such as melanoma, head and neck, liver or kidney cancer.

The genes are TRBV27 and TRBJ1-1; 8 bases are shared with TRBD1. This CDR3 has 16 residues. Germline V gives CDR1 MNHEY, CDR2 SMNVEV (reference sequence). J lost 1 base, V lost 2 bases, and 6 bases had no gene match. The CDR3 loop is CASSLAIDRGNTEAFF. CDR3 sequence (DNA): TGTGCCAGCAGTTTAGCCATTGACAGGGGGAACACTGAAGCTTTCTTT.

The rearrangement uses TRBV6-5 and TRBJ1-1; D is uncertain. Per germline, CDR1 MNHEY and CDR2 SVGAGI. The CDR3 length is 13 residues. The V end was cut by 1 base, the J end by 5 bases, with 8 bases between. CDR3 nucleotides: TGTGCCAGCAGTTACTATACCGGGACTGAAGCTTTCTTT. It yields the protein CASSYYTGTEAFF.

The chain combines TRBV6-5 with TRBJ1-2, with D maybe TRBD1 (5 bases). The germline CDR1 and CDR2 sequences are MNHEY and SVGAGI. Trimming stripped 4 bases from V and 6 bases from J, with 12 bases between. The CDR3 loop spans 13 amino acids. The CDR3 loop is CASSSTARNGYTF. CDR3 bases: TGTGCCAGCAGTTCGACAGCGAGAAATGGCTACACCTTC.

The J gene is TRBJ2-7, the V gene TRBV21-1; the D call in the table, TRBD1, was not verified against the DNA. TRBV21-1 represents a pseudogene. The CDR3 is 14 residues long. CDR3 nucleotide sequence: TGTGCCAGCAGCAGATACAGGGGAGCCTACGAGCAGTACTTC. This encodes CASSRYRGAYEQYF.

The V call is TRBV4-3, the J call TRBJ2-1; TRBD1 might be the D (5 bases). Per the germline V gene, CDR1 is LGHNA and CDR2 is YSLEER. The CDR3 consists of 14 residues. Trimming removed 1 base at V and 3 bases at J, with 7 bases between. The CDR3 DNA sequence: TGCGCCAGCAGCCAAGTGGACAACTACAATGAGCAGTTCTTC. Translation gives CASSQVDNYNEQFF.

V gene TRBV5-1 combines with J gene TRBJ2-7, with 12 bases that match TRBD2. Germline-derived CDR1 and CDR2 are SGHRS and YFSETQ. Germline trimming cut 4 bases from V and 4 bases from J; bases unmatched to any gene: 3. The CDR3 contains 14 residues. CDR3 residues: CASSPGTSGYEQYF. CDR3 coding DNA: TGCGCCAGCAGCCCCGGGACTAGCGGGTACGAGCAGTACTTC.

CDR3 DNA sequence: TGTGCCAGTAGTGATTCAGCGTCTCTAGGGTACACCGGGGAGCTGTTTTTT. Protein: CASSDSASLGYTGELFF. The rearrangement joins TRBV19 to TRBJ2-2; D remains ambiguous. There are 17 residues in the CDR3. The germline V gene encodes CDR1 LNHDA and CDR2 SQIVND (reference sequence). The V and J ends lost 5 bases and 3 bases respectively, with 19 bases between them.

The gene calls are TRBV2 and TRBJ1-1; TRBD1 might be the D (5 bases). Germline lookup yields CDR1 SNHLY and CDR2 FYNNEI. The CDR3 consists of 13 residues. V dropped 5 bases and J dropped 3 bases, with 10 bases sitting between them. The CDR3 DNA sequence: TGTGCCAGCAGTTACGACAGCTACACTGAAGCTTTCTTT. The encoded protein is CASSYDSYTEAFF.

The genes are TRBV5-1 and TRBJ2-5, with 7 bases lining up with TRBD2. The germline CDR1 and CDR2 sequences are SGHRS and YFSETQ. Trimming at V came to 3 bases and at J to 2 bases, leaving 7 bases not matched to a gene. CDR3 length equals 15 residues. Here the CDR3 DNA reads TGCGCCAGCAGCTCCGGGACTACCTCTCAAGAGACCCAGTACTTC. Translated, it gives CASSSGTTSQETQYF.

The V gene is TRBV7-8, the J gene TRBJ2-3, with a tentative D call TRBD2 (5 bases). The CDR3 covers 13 residues. V lost 5 bases and J 11 bases, leaving 17 bases between the germline ends. CDR1 SGHVS and CDR2 FQNEAQ come from the germline V gene. The CDR3 region has the DNA TGTGCCAGCAGCACCCTGGACTTCCCAAAGCAGTATTTT. Its protein is CASSTLDFPKQYF.

This chain connects TRBV9 to TRBJ1-4; D may be TRBD1 (6 bases). CDR1 is SGDLS, CDR2 YYNGEE, per germline. CDR3 size: 14 residues. V was pared by 4 bases and J by 6 bases, with 13 bases between. CDR3 region: CASSPRQVDEKLFF. The CDR3 DNA reads TGTGCCAGCAGCCCGCGACAGGTGGATGAAAAACTGTTTTTT.

The genes are TRBV6-5 and TRBJ2-2; D uncertain. Germline V lookup: CDR1 MNHEY, CDR2 SVGAGI. The germline V and J ends were trimmed by 4 bases and 3 bases, with 15 bases remaining between them. The CDR3 spans 16 residues. The CDR3 sequence: CASSSFLRMDTGELFF. Written as DNA, the CDR3 is TGTGCCAGCAGTTCTTTTCTAAGGATGGACACCGGGGAGCTGTTTTTT.

The chain joins TRBV4-3 to TRBJ1-3; D ambiguous. Trimming removed 4 bases from V and 0 bases from J, with 13 bases in between. The CDR3 totals 16 residues. CDR1 is LGHNA and CDR2 is YSLEER in the germline V gene. CDR3 DNA sequence: TGCGCCAGCAGCCCCCGGGAAATTGGCTCTGGAAACACCATATATTTT. Protein product: CASSPREIGSGNTIYF.

Only one count was recorded for this clone. The gene calls are TRBV2 and TRBJ2-1; 7 bases are a match to TRBD2. Germline V gene lookup returns CDR1 SNHLY and CDR2 FYNNEI. V was pared by 8 bases and J by 5 bases, with 9 bases of the junction left unmatched. This CDR3 contains 14 residues. CDR3: CASGWGLTNNEQFF. CDR3 in DNA: TGTGCCAGCGGCTGGGGACTAACGAACAATGAGCAGTTCTTC.

The genes are TRBV11-2 and TRBJ2-7; D is ambiguous. V lost 1 base and J lost 2, with 6 bases in between. CDR3 length: 13 amino acids. From germline, CDR1 is SGHAT and CDR2 FQNNGV. The CDR3 region has the DNA TGTGCCAGCAGCTTAGGAGTCCCCTACGAGCAGTACTTC. Translated: CASSLGVPYEQYF.

Remarks on this clone: Other nucleotide sequences from this sample produce the same CDR3. V and J are TRBV7-9 and TRBJ1-1; the D is unclear. CDR3 length: 12 amino acids. The V end lost 5 bases, the J end lost 5 bases, and 9 bases lay between the germline ends. Germline values: CDR1 SEHNR, CDR2 FQNEAQ (reference sequence). The CDR3 here is CASSLGVTEAFF. The CDR3, as DNA: TGTGCCAGCAGCCTCGGGGTTACTGAAGCTTTCTTT.

This chain links TRBV4-1 with TRBJ2-7; D is unclear. This CDR3 contains 15 residues. V gave up 3 bases and J gave up 3 bases, with 15 bases separating them. The germline gives CDR1 MGHRA, CDR2 YSYEKL. The CDR3 sequence is CASSHWVGRSYEQYF. CDR3 bases: TGCGCCAGCAGCCACTGGGTAGGGCGTAGCTACGAGCAGTACTTC.

This clone was recorded once. This chain uses TRBV7-8 with TRBJ1-2; D is unresolved. The V end was cut by 1 base, the J end by 3 bases, with 12 bases between. Germline loops: CDR1 SGHVS, CDR2 FQNEAQ. The CDR3 is made up of 15 amino acids. The CDR3 DNA sequence: TGTGCCAGCAGCTTAGAGTCGAGACCGGACTATGGCTACACCTTC. Protein sequence: CASSLESRPDYGYTF.

The chain has TRBV14 and TRBJ2-7; 9 nucleotides line up with TRBD1. The trim removed 6 bases at V and 6 bases at J, leaving 9 bases unmatched. Germline CDR1 is SGHDN and CDR2 is FVKESK. The CDR3 sequence is 14 residues long. The CDR3, as DNA: TGTGCCAGCAGTACTGGGACAGGGAAGTTCGAGCAGTACTTC. This encodes CASSTGTGKFEQYF.

The chain carries TRBV4-3 and TRBJ1-1, with no clear D. CDR1 and CDR2 from the germline V gene are LGHNA and YSLEER. The CDR3 extends over 14 amino acids. The ends were cut back, 0 bases at V and 0 bases at J, with 5 bases in the middle. CDR3 in DNA: TGCGCCAGCAGCCAAGATATGATGAACACTGAAGCTTTCTTT. As protein: CASSQDMMNTEAFF.

V usage is TRBV27 and J usage is TRBJ2-2; a weak D match, TRBD2 (7 bases). Trimming removed 6 bases from V and 6 bases from J, with 20 bases in between. Germline assignment: CDR1 MNHEY and CDR2 SMNVEV (reference sequence). This CDR3 has 16 residues. CDR3: CASRGRGGGGPGELFF. Written as DNA, the CDR3 is TGTGCCAGCAGGGGACGCGGGGGCGGTGGCCCCGGGGAGCTGTTTTTT.

The CDR3 coding sequence is TGTGCCTGGAGTGTCTCCGGGACAGGGGTAGACATTCAGTACTTC. Translated, it gives CAWSVSGTGVDIQYF. The chain employs TRBV30 and TRBJ2-4; 10 bases fit TRBD1. CDR1 is GTSNPN, CDR2 SVGIG, per germline (reference sequence). With 0 bases clipped from V and 8 bases from J, the junction kept 7 bases outside the gene matches. The CDR3 is made up of 15 amino acids.

This clone was detected once. The chain links TRBV5-4 to TRBJ1-2; D is unresolved. The CDR3 totals 14 residues. V was shortened by 0 bases and J by 4 bases, with 10 bases between the two germline ends. Germline loops: CDR1 SGHNT, CDR2 YYREEE (reference sequence). CDR3 nucleotide sequence: TGTGCCAGCAGCTTGGGCCGCGACTTCTATGGCTACACCTTC. Encoded protein: CASSLGRDFYGYTF.

The chain has TRBV4-1 and TRBJ2-7; D not resolved. With 4 bases removed from V and 2 bases from J, the gap between germline ends came to 12 bases. Germline assignment: CDR1 MGHRA and CDR2 YSYEKL. The CDR3 length is 14 residues. CDR3 DNA: TGCGCCAGCAGCCCCATCACCCCAACCTACGAGCAGTACTTC. This codes for CASSPITPTYEQYF.